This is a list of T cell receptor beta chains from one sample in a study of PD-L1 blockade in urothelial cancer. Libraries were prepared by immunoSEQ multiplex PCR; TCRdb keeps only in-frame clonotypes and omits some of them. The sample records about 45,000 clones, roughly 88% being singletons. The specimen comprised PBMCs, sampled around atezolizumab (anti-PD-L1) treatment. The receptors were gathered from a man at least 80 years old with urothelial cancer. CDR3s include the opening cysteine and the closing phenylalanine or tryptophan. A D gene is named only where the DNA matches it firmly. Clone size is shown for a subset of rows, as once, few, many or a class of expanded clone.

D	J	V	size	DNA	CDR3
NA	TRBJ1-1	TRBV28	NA	TGTGCCAGCAGTTCCCATTCGACGGGGAACACTGAAGCTTTCTTT	CASSSHSTGNTEAFF
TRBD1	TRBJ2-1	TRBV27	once	TGTGCCAGCAGCTTAGGTCCGGGACAGATAAGTGATGAGCAGTTCTTC	CASSLGPGQISDEQFF
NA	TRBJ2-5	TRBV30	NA	TGTGCCTGGAGTGGGTGGGAGATTCAAGAGACCCAGTACTTC	CAWSGWEIQETQYF
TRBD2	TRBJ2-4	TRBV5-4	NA	TGTGCCAGCAGCTTGGGGGGAGGGAATCTAGCCAAAAACATTCAGTACTTC	CASSLGGGNLAKNIQYF
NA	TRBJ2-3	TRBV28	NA	TGTGCCAGCAGTCCACAGGGTTCCACAGATACGCAGTATTTT	CASSPQGSTDTQYF
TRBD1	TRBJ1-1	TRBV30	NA	TGTGCCTGGAGCGGGACAGGGGACACTGAAGCTTTCTTT	CAWSGTGDTEAFF
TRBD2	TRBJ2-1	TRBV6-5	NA	TGTGCCAGCACTAAGGCAGGACTAGCGGGAGTTGAGGAGTTCTTC	CASTKAGLAGVEEFF
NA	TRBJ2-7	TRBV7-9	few	TGTGCCAGCAGCCGGCGGGGTTACGAGCAGTACTTC	CASSRRGYEQYF
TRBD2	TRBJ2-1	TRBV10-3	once	TGTGCCATCAGCTCGACTAGCGGAACCTACAATGAGCAGTTCTTC	CAISSTSGTYNEQFF
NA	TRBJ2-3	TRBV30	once	TGTGCCTGGAGTGTAGGGCCTAGCGGCACAGATACGCAGTATTTT	CAWSVGPSGTDTQYF
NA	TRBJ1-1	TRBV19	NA	TGTGCCAGTAGTGTCTTACAGGGGAACACTGAAGCTTTCTTT	CASSVLQGNTEAFF
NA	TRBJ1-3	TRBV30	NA	TGTGCCTGGAGTGTAGGACAGGGAAACACCATATATTTT	CAWSVGQGNTIYF
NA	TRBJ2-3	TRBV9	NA	TGTGCCAGCAGCGCGTCTAGCACAGATACGCAGTATTTT	CASSASSTDTQYF
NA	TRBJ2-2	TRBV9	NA	TGTGCCAGCAGCCCCCGCATGGGGAGGAACACCGGGGAGCTGTTTTTT	CASSPRMGRNTGELFF
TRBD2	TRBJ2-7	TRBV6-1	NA	TGTGCCAGCGAGATCGGAGCGGGGATCTCCTACGAGCAGTACTTC	CASEIGAGISYEQYF
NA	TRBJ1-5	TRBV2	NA	TGTGCCAGCGGGGGGGATCACTCTCAGCCCCAGCATTTT	CASGGDHSQPQHF
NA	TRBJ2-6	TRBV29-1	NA	TGCAGCGCCGGGGCGGGAACTGGGGCCAACGTCCTGACTTTC	CSAGAGTGANVLTF
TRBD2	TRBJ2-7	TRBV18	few	TGTGCCAGCTCACCCCTCCCCGGGACTAGCGGGTCCAGCTCCTACGAGCAGTACTTC	CASSPLPGTSGSSSYEQYF